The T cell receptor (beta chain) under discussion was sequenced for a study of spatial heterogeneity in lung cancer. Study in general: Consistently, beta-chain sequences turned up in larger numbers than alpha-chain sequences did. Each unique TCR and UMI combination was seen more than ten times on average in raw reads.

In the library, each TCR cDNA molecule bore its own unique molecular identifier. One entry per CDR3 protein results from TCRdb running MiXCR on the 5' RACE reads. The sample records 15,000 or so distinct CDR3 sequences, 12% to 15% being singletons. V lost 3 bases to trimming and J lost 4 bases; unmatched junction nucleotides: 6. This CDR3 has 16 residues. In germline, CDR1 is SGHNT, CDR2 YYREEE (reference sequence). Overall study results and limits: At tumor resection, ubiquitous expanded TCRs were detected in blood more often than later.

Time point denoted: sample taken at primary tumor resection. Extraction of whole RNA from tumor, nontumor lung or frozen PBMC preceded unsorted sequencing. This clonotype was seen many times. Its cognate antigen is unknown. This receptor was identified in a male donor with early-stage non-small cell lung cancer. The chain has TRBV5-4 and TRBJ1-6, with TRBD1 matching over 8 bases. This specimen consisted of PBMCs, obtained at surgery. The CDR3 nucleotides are TGTGCCAGCAGCTCCGGACAGGGCATGTATAATTCACCCCTCCACTTT. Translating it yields CASSSGQGMYNSPLHF.